A single sample is the source of the 12 T cell receptor beta chains below, sequenced in a study of cytomegalovirus exposure and HLA in healthy donors. PCR was performed using 60 Vbeta and 13 Jbeta primers. Measured with immunoSEQ multiplex PCR; TCRdb has only the in-frame clones, and not every one. The data show 150,000 to 200,000 clones, 79% seen once. Sample: PBMCs. The source is a woman aged 50 to 60 in good health and CMV-seronegative.

This clone was counted a few times. This chain links TRBV5-6 with TRBJ2-7; 10 nucleotides agree with TRBD2. J was trimmed by 9 bases and V by 3 bases; bases with no gene match: 9. Looked up from germline, CDR1 is SGHDT and CDR2 is YYEEEE. The CDR3 is 14 residues long. DNA of the CDR3: TGTGCCAGCAGCTGGTCGGTCCGGACTAGCGGGCAGTACTTC. It encodes CASSWSVRTSGQYF.

The chain employs TRBV6-1 and TRBJ1-5; D might be TRBD1 (5 bases). The CDR3 extends over 18 amino acids. The germline gives CDR1 MNHNS, CDR2 SASEGT. V lost 4 bases and J lost 0, with 19 bases in between. The CDR3 DNA reads as TGTGCCAGCAGTGTACCACAGGCGTGGAGGGTTAGCAATCAGCCCCAGCATTTT. This gives the protein CASSVPQAWRVSNQPQHF.

The chain combines TRBV2 with TRBJ2-7, with 7 bases identical to TRBD1. V lost 3 bases, J lost 0 bases, and 8 bases stayed unmatched. The CDR3 has 16 amino acids. Germline CDR1 reads SNHLY; CDR2 reads FYNNEI. The CDR3 DNA reads TGTGCCAGCAGTGACGTTGGACAGGCCCTCTCCTACGAGCAGTACTTC. As protein: CASSDVGQALSYEQYF.

This sequence joins TRBV28 and TRBJ1-2; 11 bases are a match to TRBD1. The junction had 6 bases not matched to a gene; V was cut back by 5 bases and J by 1 base. Germline lookup yields CDR1 MDHEN and CDR2 SYDVKM. There are 16 residues in the CDR3. The CDR3: CASSPRTGGFNYGYTF. The CDR3 region has the DNA TGTGCCAGCAGTCCCAGGACAGGGGGCTTTAACTATGGCTACACCTTC.

The genes are TRBV14 and TRBJ2-5, with D possibly matching TRBD1 (5 bases). The germline V and J ends were trimmed by 1 base and 7 bases, with 16 bases remaining between them. This CDR3 region has 15 residues. The germline CDR1 and CDR2 sequences are SGHDN and FVKESK. The CDR3 sequence is CASSQGRGPVGTQYF. As DNA, the CDR3 is TGTGCCAGCAGCCAAGGAAGGGGCCCGGTCGGGACCCAGTACTTC.

This chain connects TRBV4-1 to TRBJ2-2; D possibly corresponds to TRBD2 (6 bases). CDR3 size: 15 residues. From germline, CDR1 is MGHRA and CDR2 YSYEKL. V was trimmed by 0 bases and J by 6 bases, leaving 11 bases between them. The CDR3 loop is CASSQEGRGAGELFF. CDR3 sequence (DNA): TGCGCCAGCAGCCAAGAAGGGCGCGGGGCCGGGGAGCTGTTTTTT.

The chain recombines TRBV6-4 with TRBJ1-3; D gene ambiguous. Trimming left V 3 bases short and J 0 bases short, with 6 bases between. Germline lookup yields CDR1 MRHNA and CDR2 SNTAGT. This CDR3 is 14 amino acids long. The CDR3 coding sequence is TGTGCCAGCAGTGAACAGCCCTCTGGAAACACCATATATTTT. Translated: CASSEQPSGNTIYF.

This chain links TRBV7-9 with TRBJ1-4, with a weak D call TRBD1 (5 bases). This CDR3 is built from 16 residues. CDR1 is SEHNR and CDR2 is FQNEAQ in the germline V gene (reference sequence). V was trimmed by 3 bases and J by 0 bases, leaving 11 bases between them. As DNA, the CDR3 is TGTGCCAGCAGCTTCGGACACGAAGCAACTAATGAAAAACTGTTTTTT. Its protein product is CASSFGHEATNEKLFF.

This chain links TRBV7-2 with TRBJ1-4, with D maybe TRBD1 (6 bases). V was shortened by 1 base and J by 3 bases, with 9 bases between the two germline ends. The CDR3 totals 15 residues. Germline V gene lookup returns CDR1 SGHTA and CDR2 FQGNSA. The CDR3 loop is CTSSLVQGPNEKLFF. In DNA, the CDR3 is TGTACCAGCAGCTTAGTACAGGGACCTAATGAAAAACTGTTTTTT. The full variable domain, in which reference TRBV7-2 and TRBJ1-4 provide the parts outside the CDR3, is GAGVSQSPSNKVTEKGKDVELRCDPISGHTALYWYRQSLGQGLEFLIYFQGNSAPDKSGLPSDRFSAERTGGSVSTLTIQRTQQEDSAVYLCTSSLVQGPNEKLFFGSGTQLSVL.

The J gene is TRBJ1-5, the V gene TRBV5-6, with 12 nucleotides matching TRBD1. V lost 4 bases, J lost 2 bases, and 7 bases stayed unmatched. The CDR3 is made up of 17 amino acids. Germline lookup yields CDR1 SGHDT and CDR2 YYEEEE. CDR3 in amino acids: CASSLGTGGMGNQPQHF. In nucleotides, the CDR3 is TGTGCCAGCAGCCTCGGGACAGGGGGCATGGGCAATCAGCCCCAGCATTTT. The variable domain in full, with the rest retrieved from reference TRBV5-6 and TRBJ1-5, is DAGVTQSPTHLIKTRGQQVTLRCSPKSGHDTVSWYQQALGQGPQFIFQYYEEEERQRGNFPDRFSGHQFPNYSSELNVNALLLGDSALYLCASSLGTGGMGNQPQHFGDGTRLSIL.

This CDR3 reads CASSPGTANTGELFF. The CDR3 DNA reads as TGTGCCAGCAGCCCCGGGACAGCTAACACCGGGGAGCTGTTTTTT. The V gene is TRBV9, the J gene TRBJ2-2, with 7 positions matching TRBD1. CDR3 length: 15 residues. Trimming cost V 4 bases and J 2 bases; bases outside gene matches: 5. Germline CDR1 is SGDLS and CDR2 is YYNGEE.

This clone has only a few counts. The chain carries TRBV29-1 and TRBJ1-1; D call uncertain. The CDR3 is made up of 13 amino acids. In germline, CDR1 is SQVTM, CDR2 ANQGSEA. Trimming removed 4 bases from V and 7 bases from J, with 16 bases in between. Here the CDR3 reads CSVVVREGLEAFF. The CDR3 DNA sequence: TGCAGCGTTGTGGTCCGGGAGGGCCTTGAAGCTTTCTTT.